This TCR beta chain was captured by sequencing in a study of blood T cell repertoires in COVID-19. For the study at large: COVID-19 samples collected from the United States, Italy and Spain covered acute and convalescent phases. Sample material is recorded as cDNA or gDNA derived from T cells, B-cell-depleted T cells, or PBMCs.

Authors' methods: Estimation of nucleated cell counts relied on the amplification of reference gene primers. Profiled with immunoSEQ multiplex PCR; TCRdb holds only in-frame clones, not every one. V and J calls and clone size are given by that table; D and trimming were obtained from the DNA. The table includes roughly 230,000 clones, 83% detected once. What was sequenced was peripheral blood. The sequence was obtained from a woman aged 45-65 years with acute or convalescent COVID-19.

The CDR3 loop is CASRTSPRGTEAFF. The CDR3 nucleotides are TGTGCCAGCAGAACGAGCCCTCGGGGCACTGAAGCTTTCTTT. The chain has TRBV7-2 and TRBJ1-1; D remains unclear. The V end lost 6 bases, the J end lost 4 bases, and 15 bases lay between the germline ends. From germline, CDR1 is SGHTA and CDR2 FQGNSA. This CDR3 spans 14 amino acids.